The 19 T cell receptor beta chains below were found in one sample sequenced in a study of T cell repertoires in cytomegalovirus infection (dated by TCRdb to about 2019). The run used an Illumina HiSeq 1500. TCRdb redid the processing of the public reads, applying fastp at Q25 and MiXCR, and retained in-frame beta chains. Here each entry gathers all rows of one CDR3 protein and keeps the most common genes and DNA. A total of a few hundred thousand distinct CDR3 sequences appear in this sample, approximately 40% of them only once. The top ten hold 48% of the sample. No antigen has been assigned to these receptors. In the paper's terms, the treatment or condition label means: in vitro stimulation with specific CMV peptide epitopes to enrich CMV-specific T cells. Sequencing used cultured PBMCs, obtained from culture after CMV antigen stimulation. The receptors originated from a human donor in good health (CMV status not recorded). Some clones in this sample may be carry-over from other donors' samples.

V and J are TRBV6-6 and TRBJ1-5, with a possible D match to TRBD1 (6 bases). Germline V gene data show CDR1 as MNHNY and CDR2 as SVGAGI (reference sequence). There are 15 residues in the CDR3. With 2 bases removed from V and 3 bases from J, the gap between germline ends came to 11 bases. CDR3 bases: TGTGCCAGCAGTTACCGAGGACAGCCCAATCAGCCCCAGCATTTT. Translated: CASSYRGQPNQPQHF.

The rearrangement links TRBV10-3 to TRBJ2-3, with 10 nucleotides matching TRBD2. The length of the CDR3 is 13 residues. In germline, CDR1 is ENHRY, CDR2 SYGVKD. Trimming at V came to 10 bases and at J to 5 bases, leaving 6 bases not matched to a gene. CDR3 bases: TGTGCCAGCTCTAGCGGGAGTTTAGATACGCAGTATTTT. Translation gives CASSSGSLDTQYF.

The CDR3 protein is CASSYSIGTGEFGNQPQHF. The CDR3 DNA is TGTGCCAGCAGCTACTCTATTGGGACAGGGGAGTTCGGGAATCAGCCCCAGCATTTT. This chain joins TRBV7-6 and TRBJ1-5, with TRBD1 matching 10 bases. Trimming at V came to 4 bases and at J to 4 bases, leaving 16 bases not matched to a gene. Germline-derived CDR1 and CDR2 are SGHVS and FNYEAQ. The length of the CDR3 is 19 residues.

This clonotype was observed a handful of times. CDR3 in amino acids: CASSVTGINQPQHF. CDR3 DNA: TGTGCCAGCAGTGTTACAGGAATCAATCAGCCCCAGCATTTT. This chain joins TRBV7-9 and TRBJ1-5; TRBD1 might be the D (5 bases). V was shortened by 6 bases and J by 3 bases, with 12 bases between the two germline ends. The germline gives CDR1 SEHNR, CDR2 FQNEAQ (reference sequence). The CDR3 consists of 14 residues.

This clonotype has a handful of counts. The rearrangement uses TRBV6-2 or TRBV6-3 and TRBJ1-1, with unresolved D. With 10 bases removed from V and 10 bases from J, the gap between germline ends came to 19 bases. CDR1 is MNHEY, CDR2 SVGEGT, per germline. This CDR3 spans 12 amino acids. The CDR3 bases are TGTGCCACCCTCCCGGAAAGCGGAGCAGCTTTCTTT. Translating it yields CATLPESGAAFF.

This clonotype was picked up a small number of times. CDR3 loop: CATLVGPSLGGYTF. For the CDR3, the DNA is TGTGCCACCCTGGTGGGGCCTTCCTTGGGGGGCTACACCTTC. The J gene is TRBJ1-2, the V gene TRBV12-3 or TRBV12-4; D may be TRBD1 (5 bases). Trimming took off 10 bases at V and 8 bases at J, with 23 bases between the two ends. The CDR3 sequence is 14 residues long.

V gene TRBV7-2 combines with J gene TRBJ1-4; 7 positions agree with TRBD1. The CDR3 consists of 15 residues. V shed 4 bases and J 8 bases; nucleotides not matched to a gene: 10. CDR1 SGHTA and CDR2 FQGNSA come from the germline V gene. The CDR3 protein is CASSSTTGRGEKLFF. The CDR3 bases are TGTGCCAGCAGCTCGACGACAGGGAGGGGCGAAAAACTGTTTTTT.

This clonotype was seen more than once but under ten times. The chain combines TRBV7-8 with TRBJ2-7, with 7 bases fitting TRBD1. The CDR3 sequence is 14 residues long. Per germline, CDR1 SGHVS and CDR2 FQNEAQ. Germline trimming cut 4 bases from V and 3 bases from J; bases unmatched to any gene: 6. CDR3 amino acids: CASSSTGRLYEQYF. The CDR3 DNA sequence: TGTGCCAGCAGCTCGACAGGGCGCCTCTACGAGCAGTACTTC.

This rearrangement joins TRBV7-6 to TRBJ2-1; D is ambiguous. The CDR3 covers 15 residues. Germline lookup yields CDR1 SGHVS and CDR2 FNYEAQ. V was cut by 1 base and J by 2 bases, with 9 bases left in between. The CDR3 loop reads CASSLEPSPYNEQFF. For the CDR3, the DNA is TGTGCCAGCAGCTTAGAACCCTCCCCCTACAATGAGCAGTTCTTC.

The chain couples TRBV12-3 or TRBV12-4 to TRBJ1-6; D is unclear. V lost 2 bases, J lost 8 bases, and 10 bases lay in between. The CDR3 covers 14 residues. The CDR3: CASSLQGSDSPLHF. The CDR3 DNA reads TGTGCCAGCAGTTTACAAGGGTCGGATTCACCCCTCCACTTT.

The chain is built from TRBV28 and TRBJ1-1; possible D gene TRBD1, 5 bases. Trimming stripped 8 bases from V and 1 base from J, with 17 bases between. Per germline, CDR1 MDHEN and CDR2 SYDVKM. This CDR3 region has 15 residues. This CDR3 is CASRTGVGGNTEAFF. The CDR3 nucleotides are TGTGCCAGCCGAACGGGGGTGGGGGGGAACACTGAAGCTTTCTTT.

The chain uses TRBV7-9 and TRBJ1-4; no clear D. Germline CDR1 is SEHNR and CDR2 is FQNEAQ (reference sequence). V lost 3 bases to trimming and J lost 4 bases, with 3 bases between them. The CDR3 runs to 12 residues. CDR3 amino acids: CASSFGNEKLFF. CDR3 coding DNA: TGTGCCAGCAGCTTCGGTAATGAAAAACTGTTTTTT. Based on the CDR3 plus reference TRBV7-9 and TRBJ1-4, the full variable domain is DTGVSQNPRHKITKRGQNVTFRCDPISEHNRLYWYRQTLGQGPEFLTYFQNEAQLEKSRLLSDRFSAERPKGSFSTLEIQRTEQGDSAMYLCASSFGNEKLFFGSGTQLSVL.

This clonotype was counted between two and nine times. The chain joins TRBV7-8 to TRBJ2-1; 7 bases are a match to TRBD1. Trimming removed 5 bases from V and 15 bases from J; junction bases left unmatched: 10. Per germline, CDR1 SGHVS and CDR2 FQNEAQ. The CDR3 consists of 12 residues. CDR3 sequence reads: CASSRSDRVRFF. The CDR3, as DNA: TGTGCCAGCAGCCGGAGCGACAGGGTTAGGTTCTTC.

This CDR3 is CASSKTTRGIGELFF. The CDR3 DNA is TGTGCCAGCAGTAAAACCACCAGGGGGATCGGGGAGCTGTTTTTT. The genes are TRBV6-1 and TRBJ2-2; 7 positions agree with TRBD1. CDR1 MNHNS and CDR2 SASEGT come from the germline V gene. CDR3 size: 15 residues. V dropped 5 bases and J dropped 7; count of bases not matched to a gene: 10.

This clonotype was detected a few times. The CDR3 bases are TGCAGGGCGGGAGCCAGACAGAATGAGCAGTTCTTC. Its protein product is CRAGARQNEQFF. The chain links TRBV20-1 to TRBJ2-1; 7 bases agree with TRBD2. The CDR3 is 12 residues long. Per the germline V gene, CDR1 is DFQATT and CDR2 is SNEGSKA (reference sequence).

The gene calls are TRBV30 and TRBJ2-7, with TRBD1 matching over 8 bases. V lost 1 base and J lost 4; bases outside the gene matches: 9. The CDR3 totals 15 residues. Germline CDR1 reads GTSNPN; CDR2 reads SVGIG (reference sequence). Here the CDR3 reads CAWSATDRGRYEQYF. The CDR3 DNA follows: TGTGCCTGGAGTGCGACAGACAGGGGCAGGTACGAGCAGTACTTC. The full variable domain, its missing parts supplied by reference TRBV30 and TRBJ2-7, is SQTIHQWPATLVQPVGSPLSLECTVEGTSNPNLYWYRQAAGRGLQLLFYSVGIGQISSEVPQNLSASRPQDRQFILSSKKLLLSDSGFYLCAWSATDRGRYEQYFGPGTRLTVT.

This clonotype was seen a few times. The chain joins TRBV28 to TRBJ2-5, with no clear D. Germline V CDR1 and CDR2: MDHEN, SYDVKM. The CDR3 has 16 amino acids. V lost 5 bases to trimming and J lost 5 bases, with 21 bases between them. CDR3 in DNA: TGTGCCAGCAGTGCGCCGACCCGGACCACCCTGGAGACCCAGTACTTC. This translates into CASSAPTRTTLETQYF.

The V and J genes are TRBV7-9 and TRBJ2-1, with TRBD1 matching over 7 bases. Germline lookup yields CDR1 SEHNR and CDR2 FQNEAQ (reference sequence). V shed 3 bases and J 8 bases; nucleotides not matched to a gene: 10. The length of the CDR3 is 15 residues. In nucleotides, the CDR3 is TGTGCCAGCAGCTTCTTAACGACAGGGCGGTATGAGCAGTTCTTC. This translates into CASSFLTTGRYEQFF.

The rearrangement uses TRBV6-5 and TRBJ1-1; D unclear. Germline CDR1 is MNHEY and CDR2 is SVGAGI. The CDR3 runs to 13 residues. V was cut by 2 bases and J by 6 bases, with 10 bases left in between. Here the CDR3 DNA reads TGTGCCAGCAGTTACGGGCAGAGGTCTGAAGCTTTCTTT. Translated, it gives CASSYGQRSEAFF.